The 5 T cell receptor beta chains in this list originate from one sample, sequenced in a study of monozygotic twins with inflammatory bowel disease. TCRdb re-called the 5' RACE reads; every CDR3 protein appears as one record, without DNA. Here the sample table reports some 150,000 distinct CDR3 sequences. Sequenced sample: blood. These receptors originate from a human donor with ulcerative colitis or Crohn's disease, or a healthy co-twin of an affected twin (not recorded which).

CDR3 region: CASSLQPGQAKRREKLFF. The J gene is TRBJ1-4, the V gene TRBV5-5; TCRdb indicates TRBD1, and absent DNA this call remains unverified. Germline V lookup: CDR1 SGHKS, CDR2 YYEKEE (reference sequence). The CDR3 loop spans 18 amino acids.

The chain recombines TRBV7-2 with TRBJ2-7; TCRdb designates TRBD2, a call that cannot be tested without DNA. Looked up from germline, CDR1 is SGHTA and CDR2 is FQGNSA. The CDR3 runs to 15 residues. This CDR3 reads CASSQGLAASYEQYF.

The J gene is TRBJ2-7, the V gene TRBV12-5; there is no DNA to check the TCRdb D call of TRBD2. The CDR3 has 14 residues. Germline V gives CDR1 LGHNT, CDR2 FRNRAP. The CDR3 sequence is CAQSPVSLADEQYF.

The chain's CDR3 is CASSQGGGRRYGYTF. The chain couples TRBV14 to TRBJ1-2. Germline lookup yields CDR1 SGHDN and CDR2 FVKESK. This CDR3 spans 15 amino acids.

V and J are TRBV5-1 and TRBJ1-4; the TCRdb D gene call, TRBD1, has no DNA to confirm it. CDR1 is SGHRS and CDR2 is YFSETQ in the germline V gene. The CDR3 runs to 15 residues. The CDR3 sequence is CASSGTTATNEKLFF.